This T cell receptor beta chain was recovered during a study of T cells in Graves' hyperthyroidism and ophthalmopathy. Turning to the study itself: Initial diagnosis, before any treatment, was when peripheral blood was collected.

V shed 2 bases and J 5 bases; nucleotides not matched to a gene: 6. Germline V gene data show CDR1 as LGHNA and CDR2 as YSLEER. This CDR3 is built from 15 residues. Diagnoses used clinical symptoms, serum thyroxine and TRAb, thyroid ultrasound and orbital computed tomography. From roughly 10 ml of fresh peripheral blood, PBMCs were isolated. In the case of this clonotype: What it binds is unknown.

Template material for amplifying TCR beta CDR3 regions consisted of RNA transcripts. The HTBI primer set served for first-round RT-PCR of the TCR CDR3. TCRdb used MiXCR to reprocess the multiplex PCR reads, holding one entry per CDR3 protein. In the table there are roughly 530,000 distinct CDR3 sequences, about a sixth of which are singletons. Study-level points and caveats: Peripheral blood also featured most of the thyroid clonotypes expanded above 0.001.

The clonotype comes from a woman under 30 with Graves' ophthalmopathy. The chain combines TRBV4-3 with TRBJ1-2; TRBD1 matches 9 bases. Sequencing used blood. The DNA for the CDR3 is TGCGCCAGCAGCCAAAAAGGGACAGGGCAATATGGCTACACCTTC. Its protein product is CASSQKGTGQYGYTF.